These 9 T cell receptor beta chains came from one sample sequenced in a study of blood T cell repertoires in COVID-19. Assay used: immunoSEQ multiplex PCR; TCRdb lists only in-frame clones, some missing. The repertoire includes 210,000 or so clones, 70% to 90% of them detected once, and approximately 12% sits in the top ten. The material sequenced was peripheral blood. The receptor source for this set is a woman between 18 and 29 years old who had recovered from COVID-19.

V is TRBV27 and J is TRBJ1-1, with D perhaps matching TRBD1 (5 bases). Per the germline V gene, CDR1 is MNHEY and CDR2 is SMNVEV (reference sequence). V dropped 4 bases and J dropped 4 bases, with 13 bases sitting between them. The CDR3 has 14 residues. The CDR3 region has the DNA TGTGCCAGCAGTTACGGGACTCGGGGCACTGAAGCTTTCTTT. This gives the protein CASSYGTRGTEAFF.

V gene TRBV6-4 combines with J gene TRBJ2-7, with D perhaps TRBD2 (5 bases). The CDR3 spans 15 residues. CDR1 and CDR2 from the germline V gene are MRHNA and SNTAGT. The V and J ends lost 5 bases and 4 bases respectively, with 18 bases between them. The CDR3 spells CASSRASQWDYEQYF. In DNA, the CDR3 is TGTGCCAGCAGTCGGGCTAGCCAATGGGATTACGAGCAGTACTTC.

The chain combines TRBV19 with TRBJ2-7, with 9 bases identical to TRBD1. The J segment lost 6 bases and the V segment lost 10 bases, leaving 10 bases of the junction unmatched. Germline CDR1 and CDR2: LNHDA and SQIVND (reference sequence). The CDR3 extends over 13 amino acids. CDR3 region: CATGTGRSLEQYF. CDR3 in DNA: TGTGCCACCGGGACAGGGAGGTCCCTCGAGCAGTACTTC.

The chain employs TRBV5-6 and TRBJ1-5; TRBD1 aligns across 8 bases. The V and J ends lost 0 bases and 6 bases, in that order; junction bases with no gene match: 2. CDR3 length equals 14 residues. The germline CDR1 and CDR2 sequences are SGHDT and YYEEEE. As DNA, the CDR3 is TGTGCCAGCAGCTTGGGGACAGGGTCTCAGCCCCAGCATTTT. It yields the protein CASSLGTGSQPQHF.

The V call is TRBV28, the J call TRBJ1-5; a weak D match, TRBD1 (6 bases). The CDR3 contains 15 residues. Per germline, CDR1 MDHEN and CDR2 SYDVKM. Trimming left V 3 bases short and J 2 bases short, with 11 bases between. The CDR3 spells CASSLRQGRNQPQHF. The CDR3 bases are TGTGCCAGCAGTTTGAGGCAGGGGCGCAATCAGCCCCAGCATTTT.

The J gene is TRBJ2-7, the V gene TRBV9; D may be TRBD2 (6 bases). V was pared by 3 bases and J by 3 bases, with 16 bases between. There are 15 residues in the CDR3. The V gene's germline CDR1 is SGDLS and CDR2 YYNGEE. The CDR3, as DNA: TGTGCCAGCAGCGCCTCGGGAGTGGATCTCTACGAGCAGTACTTC. Translating gives CASSASGVDLYEQYF.

The V gene is TRBV29-1, the J gene TRBJ2-2; 7 positions agree with TRBD1. The ends lost 6 bases at V and 3 bases at J; junction bases unmatched: 4. Germline-derived CDR1 and CDR2 are SQVTM and ANQGSEA. CDR3 length: 13 amino acids. The CDR3 DNA sequence: TGCAGCGTCCGGGACAGCGACACCGGGGAGCTGTTTTTT. Amino acid sequence: CSVRDSDTGELFF.

J is TRBJ1-1 and V is TRBV7-3, with a weak D call TRBD1 (6 bases). Germline V gene data show CDR1 as SGHTA and CDR2 as FQGTGA. The CDR3 runs to 13 residues. V lost 5 bases and J lost 2, with 9 bases in between. CDR3 DNA: TGTGCCAGCAGCCCGACAGGAAACACTGAAGCTTTCTTT. Amino acid sequence: CASSPTGNTEAFF.

The V call is TRBV10-2, the J call TRBJ2-5; 10 bases are shared with TRBD2. Losses at the gene ends were 2 bases for V and 5 bases for J; bases not matched to a gene: 8. Looked up from germline, CDR1 is WSHSY and CDR2 is SAAADI. CDR3 length: 16 amino acids. The CDR3 bases are TGCGCCAGCAGTGAGGCTAGCGGGAGTGTGACGGAGACCCAGTACTTC. This encodes CASSEASGSVTETQYF.